The present TCR beta chain was sequenced within a study of regulatory dendritic cells for organ transplantation. General study points: Between individuals, the alloreactive memory CD8+ T cell pool differed considerably. Memory CD8+ T cells were the most oligoclonal; naive cells were highly diverse.

V was pared by 5 bases and J by 0 bases, with 8 bases between. Looked up from germline, CDR1 is SEHNR and CDR2 is FQNEAQ (reference sequence). This CDR3 is 14 amino acids long. Memory T cells were CD45RO+, naive were CD45RA+, sorted by FACS. Some clones are missing from TCRdb's copy, which holds only in-frame ones; the method was immunoSEQ multiplex PCR. In the table there are 25,000 to 35,000 clones, almost 80% of which are singletons. A remark on this clone: What it binds is unknown. This sample includes further DNA sequences coding for the same CDR3.

This chain joins TRBV7-9 and TRBJ2-1; the D gene is possibly TRBD2 (6 bases). This clonotype was sampled from a human donor in good health. The source material was memory CD4+ T cells from blood. Subset noted: CD45RO+ memory T cells. As DNA, the CDR3 is TGTGCCAGCAGCCTCGGGGGCTCCTACAATGAGCAGTTCTTC. Encoded protein: CASSLGGSYNEQFF.